Sequencing of this T cell receptor (beta chain) was carried out in a study of cytomegalovirus exposure and HLA in healthy donors. General study findings and limits: Later on, analysis showed that most CMV-associated TCR beta chains appeared to be HLA-restricted.

Primers included in the PCR were 60 Vbeta and 13 Jbeta primers. Only in-frame clones appear in the TCRdb table, and some are missing; sequencing was by immunoSEQ multiplex PCR. The table records roughly 110,000 clones, 77% of them present only once. Trimming stripped 3 bases from V and 2 bases from J, with 15 bases between. From germline, CDR1 is MGHRA and CDR2 YSYEKL. The CDR3 extends over 16 amino acids. Remarks on this clone: Its antigen is still unknown.

The gene calls are TRBV4-1 and TRBJ2-3; D perhaps matches TRBD1 (5 bases). The TCR was taken from a man aged 40-49 years in good health and CMV-seropositive. Sequenced sample: PBMCs. CDR3 protein: CASSHLVSRATDTQYF. CDR3 sequence (DNA): TGCGCCAGCAGCCACCTGGTATCCAGGGCCACAGATACGCAGTATTTT.